The 20 T cell receptor beta chains listed next were all sequenced from one sample in a study of CD8+CD57+ T cells in acquired aplastic anemia. Patients included in sequencing had previously demonstrated CD8+CD57+ cell expansion by flow cytometry. TCR beta VDJ combinations and CDR3 sequences were profiled from genomic DNA. TCRdb redid the calling of the reads with MiXCR, one entry per CDR3 protein. The sample has fewer than 300,000 distinct CDR3 sequences, 82% seen once. The sample taken for sequencing was sorted CD4+, CD8+, or CD8+CD57+ T cells (not recorded which) from PBMCs. Receptor source: a human donor with aplastic anemia.

Remarks on this clonotype: Its ends do not fully match the called genes, so a read error is possible. The V call is TRBV7-9, the J call TRBJ1-1, with a weak D call TRBD1 (5 bases). The germline V gene has CDR1 SEHNR and CDR2 FQNEAQ (reference sequence). This CDR3 comprises 15 residues. The DNA of the CDR3 is TGTGCCAGCTCCGGGGCGGATGAGCAGAACTCCGAAGCATTCTTT. This codes for CASSGADEQNSEAFF.

Concerning this clonotype itself: One end of the junction is discordant with germline, which a read error may explain. The CDR3 DNA reads as TGTGCCAGTAGTATAACTAGCGGAGCCTACAATCAGCACTTCTTC. This codes for CASSITSGAYNQHFF. The rearrangement links TRBV19 to TRBJ2-1; TRBD2 matches at 8 bases. CDR1 is LNHDA, CDR2 SQIVND, per germline (reference sequence). The CDR3 totals 15 residues. The variable domain in full, completed from reference TRBV19 and TRBJ2-1, reads DGGITQSPKYLFRKEGQNVTLSCEQNLNHDAMYWYRQDPGQGLRLIYYSQIVNDFQKGDIAEGYSVSREKKESFPLTVTSAQKNPTAFYLCASSITSGAYNQHFFGPGTRLTVL.

The rearrangement joins TRBV7-9 to TRBJ2-5; 11 bases match TRBD2. Germline V gene lookup returns CDR1 SEHNR and CDR2 FQNEAQ (reference sequence). The V and J ends lost 4 bases and 2 bases, in that order; junction bases with no gene match: 3. The CDR3 totals 15 residues. The CDR3 spells CASSSGTSGQETQYF. CDR3 coding DNA: TGTGCCAGCAGCTCCGGGACTAGCGGTCAAGAGACCCAGTACTTC.

Notes on this clonotype: Relative to the germline gene, one junction end is altered; a read error may explain this. The genes are TRBV14 and TRBJ2-2, with a weak D call TRBD1 (6 bases). CDR1 and CDR2 (germline): SGHDN, FVKESK. This CDR3 has 15 amino acids. In DNA form, the CDR3 reads TGTGCCAGCAGCGAAGGATCTGGGGGCACCGGCGAGCTGTTTTTT. Translation gives CASSEGSGGTGELFF.

Comments on this clonotype: Because it lacks the conserved phenylalanine or tryptophan at the end, this CDR3 is likely a read error. The limits of the CDR3 on the DNA are not certain, so only TCRdb's listed CDR3 is given. The gene calls are TRBV2 and TRBJ1-2; the table's D call, TRBD1, was not checked against the DNA. Germline V gene data show CDR1 as SNHLY and CDR2 as FYNNEI. The CDR3 length is 16 residues, termini included. CDR3 protein: CASGERDRDLEYVGPG.

Turning to this clonotype: One end of the junction is discordant with germline, which a read error may explain. CDR3 sequence: CASSSPTTGNGPQHF. Written as DNA, the CDR3 is TGTGCCAGCAGTTCCCCCACCACTGGCAATGGGCCCCAGCATTTT. The chain employs TRBV24-1 and TRBJ1-5, with D uncertain. The CDR3 extends over 15 amino acids. CDR1 is KGHDR, CDR2 SFDVKD, per germline.

The chain joins TRBV9 to TRBJ2-5; a possible D gene is TRBD2 (5 bases). The CDR3 runs 14 residues. V lost 3 bases and J 14 bases, leaving 23 bases between the germline ends. Germline assignment: CDR1 SGDLS and CDR2 YYNGEE. CDR3 sequence reads: CASSGGSEKQYFYF. The DNA for the CDR3 is TGTGCCAGCAGCGGAGGGTCGGAGAAGCAGTATTTTTACTTC.

The chain links TRBV7-2 to TRBJ2-2; TRBD2 matches at 10 bases. This CDR3 has 14 amino acids. In germline, CDR1 is SGHTA, CDR2 FQGNSA. The ends lost 5 bases at V and 6 bases at J; junction bases unmatched: 3. The CDR3 nucleotides are TGTGCCAGCAGCCAGAGCGGGGGGGCCGGGGAGCTGTTTTTT. It is translated as CASSQSGGAGELFF.

About this clonotype: One end of the junction is discordant with germline, which a read error may explain. V is TRBV2 and J is TRBJ2-5; perhaps TRBD2 as D (7 bases). The CDR3 covers 14 residues. The germline V gene encodes CDR1 SNHLY and CDR2 FYNNEI. The CDR3 bases are TGTGCCAGCGGGGGCGGGGGCACAGATACGCACCATTATTTC. Protein sequence: CASGGGGTDTHHYF.

This clonotype was seen more than once but under ten times. Being one base from a much bigger clone, this may be a read error. The gene calls are TRBV9 and TRBJ1-1, with 9 nucleotides matching TRBD1. In germline, CDR1 is SGDLS, CDR2 YYNGEE. This CDR3 region has 15 residues. After removal of 0 bases from V and 12 bases from J, the junction contained 12 bases not matched to a gene. The CDR3 DNA reads TGTGCCAGCAGCGTAGGGGGACAGGGCACAGATACGCCTTTCTTT. As protein: CASSVGGQGTDTPFF.

The chain joins TRBV7-9 to TRBJ2-7; D unclear. Germline V CDR1 and CDR2: SEHNR, FQNEAQ (reference sequence). This CDR3 region has 13 residues. The CDR3 DNA sequence: TGTGCCAGCAGCCACCCCGTGATGGACGAGAAGTACGTT. Protein product: CASSHPVMDEKYV.

Worth noting for this clonotype: The junction differs from germline at one of its ends, possibly a read error. This chain connects TRBV7-7 to TRBJ2-3; D is unclear. The CDR3 is 13 residues long. CDR1 is SSHAT and CDR2 is FNYEAQ in the germline V gene (reference sequence). CDR3 bases: TGTGCCAGCAGCTTCGATATCCAAGAGACCCAGTACTTT. Its translation: CASSFDIQETQYF.

V usage is TRBV5-1 and J usage is TRBJ2-3; perhaps TRBD2 as D (5 bases). This CDR3 has 14 residues. Trimming shortened V by 0 bases and J by 7 bases, and 12 bases separated the two germline ends. Germline assignment: CDR1 SGHRS and CDR2 YFSETQ. CDR3 in DNA: TGCGCCAGCAGCTTGGAGGGAGCAACTAATACGCAGTATTTT. Translated: CASSLEGATNTQYF. Full variable domain (missing parts from reference TRBV5-1 and TRBJ2-3): KAGVTQTPRYLIKTRGQQVTLSCSPISGHRSVSWYQQTPGQGLQFLFEYFSETQRNKGNFPGRFSGRQFSNSRSEMNVSTLELGDSALYLCASSLEGATNTQYFGPGTRLTVL.

Concerning this clonotype: A read error may account for a junction end that differs from germline. The rearrangement uses TRBV9 and TRBJ1-5, with a weak D call TRBD1 (5 bases). Germline V CDR1 and CDR2: SGDLS, YYNGEE. The CDR3 has 13 residues. In DNA form, the CDR3 reads TGTGCCAGCAGCGTAGGGGGGAGTCAGGACCAGCAGTTT. This encodes CASSVGGSQDQQF.

As for this clonotype: One end of the junction varies from germline; a read error may be responsible. The chain recombines TRBV9 with TRBJ2-3, with D perhaps matching TRBD1 or TRBD2 (6 bases each). The CDR3 length is 13 residues. Germline CDR1 SGDLS, CDR2 YYNGEE. CDR3 loop: CASSDGGTRNQPF. The CDR3 nucleotides read TGTGCCAGCAGCGACGGGGGCACGAGAAATCAGCCCTTT.

Concerning this clonotype itself: The conserved closing phenylalanine or tryptophan is absent in this CDR3, likely reflecting a read error. The DNA is omitted, as the CDR3 cannot be located on it reliably, and the CDR3 follows TCRdb's listing. The rearrangement joins TRBV2 to TRBJ2-3; TRBD1 is taken as the D call from the table, unchecked against the DNA. A total of 15 residues make up the CDR3, ends included. Per the germline V gene, CDR1 is SNHLY and CDR2 is FYNNEI. CDR3 amino acids: CASSHGGGIEQTFEL.

On this clonotype: The conserved closing phenylalanine or tryptophan is absent in this CDR3, likely reflecting a read error. V and J are TRBV7-8 and TRBJ1-1, with D uncertain. The V gene's germline CDR1 is SGHVS and CDR2 FQNEAQ. CDR3 size: 12 residues. The CDR3 here is CASLTGGTGAFS. The CDR3 nucleotides read TGTGCCAGCCTAACGGGTGGCACTGGAGCTTTCTCT.

The genes are TRBV9 and TRBJ1-1; D not certain. Trimming shortened V by 4 bases and J by 3 bases, and 16 bases separated the two germline ends. The CDR3 consists of 15 residues. Germline-derived CDR1 and CDR2 are SGDLS and YYNGEE. In DNA form, the CDR3 reads TGTGCCAGCAGCTTAGATCTAGCAAGGCACACTGAAGCTTTCTTT. This translates into CASSLDLARHTEAFF.

On this clonotype itself: One end of the junction fails to match germline, which may point to a read error. The chain has TRBV10-2 and TRBJ1-4; unclear D gene. The CDR3 extends over 17 amino acids. CDR1 WSHSY and CDR2 SAAADI come from the germline V gene. CDR3 sequence: CASSGYSGEQINEKVFF. CDR3 coding DNA: TGCGCCAGCAGTGGGTATTCAGGAGAACAAATTAATGAAAAAGTGTTTTTT.

To note about this clonotype: The missing conserved phenylalanine or tryptophan at the end of this CDR3 makes a read error likely. No DNA is shown, since the ends of the CDR3 on it are uncertain; the CDR3 is the one TCRdb lists. This rearrangement joins TRBV7-2 to TRBJ2-3; TRBD1, the table's D call, was not compared with the DNA. CDR1 is SGHTA, CDR2 FQGNSA, per germline. The CDR3 spans 12 amino acids, including both terminal residues. CDR3 in amino acids: CASSPGSTGEYN.